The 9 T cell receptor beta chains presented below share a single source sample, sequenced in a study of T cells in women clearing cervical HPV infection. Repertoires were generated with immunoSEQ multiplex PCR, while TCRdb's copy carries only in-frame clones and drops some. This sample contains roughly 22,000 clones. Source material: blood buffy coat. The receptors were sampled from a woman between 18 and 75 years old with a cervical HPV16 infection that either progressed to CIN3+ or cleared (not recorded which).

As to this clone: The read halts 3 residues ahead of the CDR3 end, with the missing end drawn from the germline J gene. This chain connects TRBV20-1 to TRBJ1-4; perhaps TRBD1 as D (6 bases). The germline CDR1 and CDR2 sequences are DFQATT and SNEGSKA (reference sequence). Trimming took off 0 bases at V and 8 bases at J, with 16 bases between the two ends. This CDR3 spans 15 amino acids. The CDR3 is CSARDSGGGNEKLFF. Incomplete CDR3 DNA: TGCAGTGCTAGAGACAGTGGAGGGGGAAACGAAAAA.

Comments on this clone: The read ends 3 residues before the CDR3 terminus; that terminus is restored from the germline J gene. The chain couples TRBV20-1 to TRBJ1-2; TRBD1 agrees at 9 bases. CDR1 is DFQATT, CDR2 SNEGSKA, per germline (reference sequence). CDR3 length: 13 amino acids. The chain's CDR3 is CSAEDRGKNIYTF. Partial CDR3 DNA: TGCAGTGCTGAGGACAGGGGCAAAAACATC.

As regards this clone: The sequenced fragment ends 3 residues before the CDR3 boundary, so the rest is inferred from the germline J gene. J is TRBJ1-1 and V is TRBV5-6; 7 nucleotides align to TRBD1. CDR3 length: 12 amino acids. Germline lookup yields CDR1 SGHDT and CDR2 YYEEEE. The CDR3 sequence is CASSLGTGEAFF. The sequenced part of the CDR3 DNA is TGTGCCAGCAGCTTGGGGACAGGCGAA.

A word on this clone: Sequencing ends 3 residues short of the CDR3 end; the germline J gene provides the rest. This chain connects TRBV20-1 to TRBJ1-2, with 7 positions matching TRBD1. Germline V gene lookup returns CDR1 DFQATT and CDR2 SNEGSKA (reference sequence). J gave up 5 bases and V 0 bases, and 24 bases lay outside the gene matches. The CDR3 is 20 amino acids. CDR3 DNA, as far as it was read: TGCAGTGCTAGAGAATCCTCATTCCGGGACAGCAACACAAAAGGTTATGGC. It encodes CSARESSFRDSNTKGYG. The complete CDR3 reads CSARESSFRDSNTKGYGYTF.

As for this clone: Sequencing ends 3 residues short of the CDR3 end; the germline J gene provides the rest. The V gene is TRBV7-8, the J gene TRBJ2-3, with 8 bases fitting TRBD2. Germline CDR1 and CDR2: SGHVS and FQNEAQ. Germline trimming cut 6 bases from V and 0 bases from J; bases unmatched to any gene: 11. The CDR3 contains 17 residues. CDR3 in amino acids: CASRPSGSSLSTDTQYF. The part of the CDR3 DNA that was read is TGTGCCAGCAGGCCTAGCGGGTCGTCTCTTAGCACAGATACG.

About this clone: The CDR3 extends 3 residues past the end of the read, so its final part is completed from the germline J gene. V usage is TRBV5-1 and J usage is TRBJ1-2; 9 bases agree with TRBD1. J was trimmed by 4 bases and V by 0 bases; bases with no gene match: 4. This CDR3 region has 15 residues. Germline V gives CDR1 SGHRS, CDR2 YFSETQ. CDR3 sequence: CASSLGRTGVYGYTF. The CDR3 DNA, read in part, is TGCGCCAGCAGCTTGGGACGGACAGGGGTCTATGGC.

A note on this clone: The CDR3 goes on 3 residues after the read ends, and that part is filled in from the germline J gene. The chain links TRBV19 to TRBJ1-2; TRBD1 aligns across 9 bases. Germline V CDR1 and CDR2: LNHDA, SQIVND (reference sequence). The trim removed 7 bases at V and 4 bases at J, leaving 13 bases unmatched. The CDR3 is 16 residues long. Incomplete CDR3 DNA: TGTGCCAGTACCCTCCCTCACAGGGGGCGCGGCTATGGC. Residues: CASTLPHRGRGYG. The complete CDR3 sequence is CASTLPHRGRGYGYTF.

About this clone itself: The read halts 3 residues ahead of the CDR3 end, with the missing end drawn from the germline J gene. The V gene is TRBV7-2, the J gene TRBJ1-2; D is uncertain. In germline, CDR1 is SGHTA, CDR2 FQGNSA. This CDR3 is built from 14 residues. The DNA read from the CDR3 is TGTGCCAGCAGAGGCGCTAGCGCCATAGATACC. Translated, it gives CASRGASAIDT. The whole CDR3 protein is CASRGASAIDTYTF.

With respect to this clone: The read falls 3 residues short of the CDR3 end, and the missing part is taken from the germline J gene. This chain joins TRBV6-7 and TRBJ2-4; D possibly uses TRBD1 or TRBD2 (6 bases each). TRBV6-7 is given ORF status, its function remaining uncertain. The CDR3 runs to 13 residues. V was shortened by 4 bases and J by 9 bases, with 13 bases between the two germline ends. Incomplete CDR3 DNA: TGTGCCAGCAGTTTCCGACAGGAGGGCATT. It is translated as CASSFRQEGI. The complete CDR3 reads CASSFRQEGIQYF.